This T cell receptor beta chain was observed in a study of shared clonotypes between healthy human individuals. Notes on the study in general: Sampling covered nothing but blood. Tissue TCR repertoires likely differ from those found in blood. Read depth was anticipated to influence clonotype sharing among donors.

Germline assignment: CDR1 SSHAT and CDR2 FNYEAQ (reference sequence). This CDR3 has 16 residues. In unsorted samples, genomic DNA was obtained using 90 million to 95 million PBMCs. As handled by the study authors: ImmunoSEQ supplied junction-only sequences lacking quality scores, so filtering was different. Sequenced by immunoSEQ multiplex PCR; TCRdb stores in-frame clones only, minus some. V, J and clone size reflect that table, while D and trimming were determined from the DNA. The sample has 470,000 or so clones; around 73% are singletons. About this clone itself: Antigen specificity is unknown. A junction end diverges from the germline sequence, so it may reflect a read error.

Source material: PBMCs. This rearrangement joins TRBV7-7 to TRBJ2-2; tentatively, D is TRBD2 (6 bases). This TCR came from a woman in her forties in good health. Some clones in this sample may be carry-over from other donors' samples. This chain's CDR3 is CASSPVGGPNTGELFF. CDR3 sequence (DNA): TGTGCTAGCAGCCCTGTGGGGGGACCGAACACCGGGGAGCTGTTTTTT. Combining the CDR3 with reference TRBV7-7 and TRBJ2-2 gives the whole variable domain GAGVSQSPRYKVTKRGQDVTLRCDPISSHATLYWYQQALGQGPEFLTYFNYEAQPDKSGLPSDRFSAERPEGSISTLTIQRTEQRDSAMYRCASSPVGGPNTGELFFGEGSRLTVL.